This T cell receptor beta chain was profiled in a study of long-term antiretroviral therapy in people with HIV. Comments on this clone: The antigen is unknown.

Study-level results: Upon ART, diversity increased but remained lower than transplant donor controls.

An immunoSEQ assay, version v3.0, was performed at survey level. Assay: immunoSEQ multiplex PCR; the TCRdb copy retains only in-frame clones and omits some. The sample shows tens of thousands of clones, 81% of them seen only once. Germline V CDR1 and CDR2: LNHDA, SQIVND (reference sequence). Trimming pared 6 bases from V and 2 bases from J, leaving 13 bases between. The CDR3 length is 15 residues. This TCR came from a man in his thirties or forties with HIV. Specimen: unsorted PBMCs, collected 1.5 years after starting antiretroviral therapy. This chain uses TRBV19 with TRBJ2-2, with unresolved D. The CDR3 sequence is CASRSILSNTGELFF. The CDR3 DNA reads TGTGCCAGTAGGTCCATACTAAGCAACACCGGGGAGCTGTTTTTT.